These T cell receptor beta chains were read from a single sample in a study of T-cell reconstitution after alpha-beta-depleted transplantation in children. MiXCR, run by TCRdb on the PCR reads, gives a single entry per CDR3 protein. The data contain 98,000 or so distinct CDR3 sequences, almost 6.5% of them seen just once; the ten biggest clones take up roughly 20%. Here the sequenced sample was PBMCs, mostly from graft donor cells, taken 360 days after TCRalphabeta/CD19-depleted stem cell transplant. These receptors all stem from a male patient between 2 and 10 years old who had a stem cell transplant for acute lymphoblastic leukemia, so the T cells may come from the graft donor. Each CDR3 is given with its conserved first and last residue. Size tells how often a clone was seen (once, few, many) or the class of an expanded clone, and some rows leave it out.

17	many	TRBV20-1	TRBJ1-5	CSARDTGHGYSNQPQHF
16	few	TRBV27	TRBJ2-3	CASSLSKGAYTDTQYF
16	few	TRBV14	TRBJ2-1	CASSRRWRGNYNEQFF
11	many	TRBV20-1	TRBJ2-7	CSASPSYEQYF
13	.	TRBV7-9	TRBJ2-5	CVSSFGPRETQYF
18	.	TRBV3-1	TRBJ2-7	CATSQDRGGQDRSYEQYF
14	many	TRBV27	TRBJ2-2	CASSLLRGREELFF
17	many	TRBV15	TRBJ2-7	CATSRDKFSEETYEQYF
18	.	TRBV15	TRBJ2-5	CATSRDLPSGTRGETQYF
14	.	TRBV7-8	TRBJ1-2	CASSPGQANYGYTF
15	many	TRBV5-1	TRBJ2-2	CASKTGTSWTGELFF
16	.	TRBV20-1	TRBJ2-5	CSARDHRGSRQETQYF
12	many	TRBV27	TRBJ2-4	CASGLSNRPWYF
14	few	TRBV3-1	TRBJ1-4	CASSPSRNREKLFF
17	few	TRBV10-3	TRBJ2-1	CAISEFGAGVGDNEQFF
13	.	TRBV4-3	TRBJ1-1	CASSQGRGTEAFF
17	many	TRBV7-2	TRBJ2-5	CASSLWGRGDGVETQYF
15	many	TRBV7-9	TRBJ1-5	CASSSAGGKDQPQHF
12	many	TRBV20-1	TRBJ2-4	CSARPGQNIQYF
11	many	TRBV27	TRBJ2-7	CASSTSYEQYF
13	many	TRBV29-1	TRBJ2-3	CSVVQGRADTQYF
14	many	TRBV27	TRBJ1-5	CASSPSSREGRQHF
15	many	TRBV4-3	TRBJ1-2	CASSPERTGGYGYTF
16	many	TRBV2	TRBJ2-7	CASIPDPYELSYEQYF
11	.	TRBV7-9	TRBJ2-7	CASSLVGSSYF
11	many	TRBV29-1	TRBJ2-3	CSFQQGSPEDF
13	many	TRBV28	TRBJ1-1	CASSTGFNTEAFF
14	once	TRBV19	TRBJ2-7	CASSWAGPAYEQYF
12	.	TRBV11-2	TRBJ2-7	CASSTGGHEQYF
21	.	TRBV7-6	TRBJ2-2	CASSLIVEGFGGASNTGELFF
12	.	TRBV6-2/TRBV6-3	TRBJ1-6	CASSRDDSPLHF
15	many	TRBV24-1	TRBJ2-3	CATSDRRRPHDTQYF
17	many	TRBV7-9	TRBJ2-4	CASSLDRTGYTKDIQYF
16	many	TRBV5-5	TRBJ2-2	CASSPRLARNTGELFF
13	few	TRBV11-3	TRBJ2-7	CASSSGRSYEQYF
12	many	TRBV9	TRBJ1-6	CASSVANSPLHF
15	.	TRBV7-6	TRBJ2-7	CASSPRTGSPYEQYF
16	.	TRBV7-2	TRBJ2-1	CASSLSSGPPYNEQFF
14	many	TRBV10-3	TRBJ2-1	CAITSGGAKNEQFF
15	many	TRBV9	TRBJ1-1	CASSGWRDRNTEAFF
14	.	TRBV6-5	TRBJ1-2	CASSYSRTRDGYTF
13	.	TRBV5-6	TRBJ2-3	CASSPWPTDTQYF
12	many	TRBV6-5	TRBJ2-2	CASGAFTGELFF
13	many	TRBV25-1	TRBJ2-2	CASRQGAAGELFF
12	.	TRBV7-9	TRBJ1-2	CASSVQAKGYTF
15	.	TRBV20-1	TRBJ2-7	CSAAPPAGLRYEQYF